Listed below are T cell receptor beta chains from one sample, sequenced in a study of identical twins. TCRdb re-analysed the 5' RACE reads in MiXCR, keeping a single row per CDR3 protein. Of fewer than 800,000 distinct CDR3 sequences in the sample, around 7.4% are singletons; the top ten hold roughly 1.6%. Another study also made use of these data, one on yellow fever vaccine responses in identical twins.

The sequenced material came from PBMCs. These receptors were collected from a young woman in good health. CDR3s include the opening cysteine and the closing phenylalanine or tryptophan. The order of the fields is CDR3 length, D gene, V gene, clone size, J gene, CDR3 protein, CDR3 DNA. The D gene is left open where the match is weak. The listing skips clone size in some rows; elsewhere it reads once, few, many or a size class.

>16|-|TRBV5-1|few|TRBJ2-2
CASSLVTLANTGELFF
TGCGCCAGCAGCTTGGTAACGCTCGCGAACACCGGGGAGCTGTTTTTT
>14|TRBD1|TRBV29-1|few|TRBJ2-1
CSTIDRAYSNEQFF
TGCAGCACCATTGACAGGGCCTACAGCAATGAGCAGTTCTTC
>18|-|TRBV27|-|TRBJ2-2
CASSFLLTGLHNTGELFF
TGTGCCAGCAGTTTTCTCCTAACGGGGCTCCATAATACCGGGGAGCTGTTTTTT
>14|-|TRBV10-3|few|TRBJ1-5
CAITEDRNDQPQHF
TGTGCCATCACTGAGGACAGAAACGATCAGCCCCAGCATTTT
>14|TRBD2|TRBV12-3/TRBV12-4|many|TRBJ2-5
CASSTSWLQETQYF
TGTGCCAGCTCGACTAGCTGGCTCCAAGAGACCCAGTACTTC
>16|-|TRBV6-5|many|TRBJ1-6
CASSYHGGTYNSPLHF
TGTGCCAGCAGTTACCACGGGGGCACCTATAATTCACCCCTCCACTTT
>14|-|TRBV12-3/TRBV12-4|-|TRBJ2-3
CASSPGPQTDTQYF
TGTGCCAGCAGCCCCGGGCCCCAGACAGATACGCAGTATTTT
>13|-|TRBV6-6|few|TRBJ1-1
CASSYRSDTEAFF
TGTGCCAGCAGTTACCGGTCGGACACTGAAGCTTTCTTT
>11|-|TRBV20-1|-|TRBJ2-7
CSARSAYEQYF
TGCAGTGCTAGGTCTGCCTACGAGCAGTACTTC
>17|-|TRBV6-5|few|TRBJ2-3
CASSYSRTFPLTDTQYF
TGTGCCAGCAGTTACTCGAGGACTTTCCCCTTGACTGATACGCAGTATTTT
>13|TRBD2|TRBV3-1|-|TRBJ2-7
CASSRTSGGARYF
TGTGCCAGCAGCCGGACTAGCGGGGGAGCGAGGTACTTC
>14|TRBD1|TRBV3-1|many|TRBJ2-7
CASRSTTGAYEQYF
TGTGCCAGCAGGTCTACTACAGGGGCTTACGAGCAGTACTTC
>16|TRBD1|TRBV5-1|few|TRBJ1-2
CASSLGPGRGNYGYTF
TGCGCCAGCAGCTTGGGACCGGGCAGGGGGAACTATGGCTACACCTTC
>15|-|TRBV18|-|TRBJ2-5
CASSPPSLAGGTQYF
TGTGCCAGCTCACCACCGTCGCTAGCAGGCGGGACCCAGTACTTC
>10|-|TRBV29-1|many|TRBJ1-1
CSVGVGIAFF
TGCAGCGTTGGGGTGGGCATAGCTTTCTTT
>13|-|TRBV10-3|few|TRBJ2-2
CAISDPAGGELFF
TGTGCCATCAGTGACCCGGCCGGCGGGGAGCTGTTTTTT
>14|TRBD2|TRBV4-1|many|TRBJ2-5
CASSRGGNQETQYF
TGCGCCAGCAGTCGCGGGGGAAACCAAGAGACCCAGTACTTC
>14|-|TRBV5-1|-|TRBJ2-3
CASSLGLIGDTQYF
TGCGCCAGCAGCTTGGGACTCATTGGAGATACGCAGTATTTT
>15|-|TRBV9|-|TRBJ2-5
CASSVQGVNQETQYF
TGTGCCAGCAGCGTTCAGGGAGTGAACCAAGAGACCCAGTACTTC
>12|-|TRBV29-1|-|TRBJ1-3
CSIVTGGNTIYF
TGCAGCATAGTGACGGGTGGAAACACCATATATTTT
>18|-|TRBV5-6|many|TRBJ1-2
CASSLPTGPGRANYGYTF
TGTGCCAGCAGCTTGCCGACTGGTCCAGGCAGAGCTAACTATGGCTACACCTTC
>17|TRBD2|TRBV3-1|many|TRBJ2-1
CASSQDTGTSGFYEQFF
TGTGCCAGCAGCCAAGACACCGGGACTAGCGGGTTCTATGAGCAGTTCTTC
>15|-|TRBV11-2|-|TRBJ1-1
CASSFRPGSNTEAFF
TGTGCCAGCAGCTTCCGCCCTGGTTCGAACACTGAAGCTTTCTTT
>14|-|TRBV13|few|TRBJ1-2
CASSFRRDSLGYTF
TGTGCCAGCAGCTTCCGCAGGGACTCCCTTGGCTACACCTTC
>15|TRBD2|TRBV3-1|many|TRBJ2-1
CASSQVLAGGNEQFF
TGTGCCAGCAGCCAAGTCCTAGCGGGGGGTAATGAGCAGTTCTTC
>15|TRBD1|TRBV4-1|-|TRBJ1-6
CASSSAGQINSPLHF
TGCGCCAGCAGCTCCGCGGGACAGATTAATTCACCCCTCCACTTT
>18|-|TRBV25-1|-|TRBJ2-6
CASSEMTRPGRGANVLTF
TGTGCCAGCAGTGAGATGACTAGGCCAGGCCGTGGGGCCAACGTCCTGACTTTC
>14|-|TRBV5-1|-|TRBJ2-5
CASSLTELGETQYF
TGCGCCAGCAGCCTGACGGAGCTGGGAGAGACCCAGTACTTC
>16|TRBD2|TRBV6-2/TRBV6-3|-|TRBJ2-4
CASSSGTSGGLNIQYF
TGTGCCAGCAGTTCCGGGACTAGCGGAGGTTTAAACATTCAGTACTTC
>14|-|TRBV21-1|-|TRBJ1-4
CASSIGTGFEKLFF
TGTGCCAGCAGCATTGGGACAGGGTTTGAAAAACTGTTTTTT